In its sample, the clone carrying this TCR beta chain was seen a few times. PCR primers comprised 60 Vbeta and 13 Jbeta primers. Sequencing used immunoSEQ multiplex PCR; TCRdb keeps in-frame clones, though not all of them. The profile shows about 160,000 clones, 65% to 80% of them singletons. All the people who gave samples were healthy bone marrow donors. The data derive from a study of cytomegalovirus exposure and HLA in healthy donors. The CDR3 length is 15 residues. Germline V gene data show CDR1 as SGHDT and CDR2 as YYEEEE. V was cut by 4 bases and J by 0 bases, with 13 bases left in between. The source material was PBMCs. The rearrangement joins TRBV5-6 to TRBJ1-1, with D possibly being TRBD1 (5 bases). This TCR derives from a man aged 18 to 35 in good health and CMV-seropositive. The chain's CDR3 is CASSVRQTLNTEAFF. The CDR3 region has the DNA TGTGCCAGCAGCGTACGACAGACCTTGAACACTGAAGCTTTCTTT.